The 8 T cell receptor beta chains listed next were all sequenced from one sample in a study of blood T cells in healthy people across ages. For the second PCR, which ran for roughly 7 to 11 cycles, a sample-barcoded 5' primer and a J-beta primer mix were used. MiXCR, run by TCRdb on the 5' RACE reads, gives a single entry per CDR3 protein. The table shows 1.2 million to 1.5 million distinct CDR3 sequences, with 35% to 45% occurring only once. Sequences were obtained from blood. These receptors came from a woman under 30 in good health.

V gene TRBV2 combines with J gene TRBJ2-4; weak D call: TRBD2 (5 bases). Germline CDR1 is SNHLY and CDR2 is FYNNEI. Deletions cut 6 bases from V and 3 bases from J, with 12 bases between. This CDR3 has 14 residues. CDR3 nucleotides: TGTGCCAGCAGGGACTCCCGGGGCAAAAACATTCAGTACTTC. It specifies CASRDSRGKNIQYF.

V gene TRBV4-1 combines with J gene TRBJ2-1, with TRBD2 matching 8 bases. V lost 1 base and J lost 0; bases outside the gene matches: 5. This CDR3 is built from 17 residues. Germline V gene sequence: CDR1 MGHRA, CDR2 YSYEKL. The CDR3 here is CASSQVLAGFSYNEQFF. The CDR3 bases are TGCGCCAGCAGCCAAGTCCTAGCGGGTTTCTCCTACAATGAGCAGTTCTTC.

This sequence joins TRBV20-1 and TRBJ1-1; maybe TRBD1 (5 bases). Germline values: CDR1 DFQATT, CDR2 SNEGSKA (reference sequence). V shed 6 bases and J shed 5 bases, with 16 bases lying between them. CDR3 length equals 13 residues. The CDR3 reads CSATGLGGTEAFF. The CDR3 coding sequence is TGCAGTGCCACGGGACTTGGAGGAACTGAAGCTTTCTTT.

This chain links TRBV20-1 with TRBJ1-1, with 8 positions matching TRBD1. V lost 3 bases to trimming and J lost 1 base; unmatched junction nucleotides: 4. The CDR3 totals 14 residues. In germline, CDR1 is DFQATT, CDR2 SNEGSKA (reference sequence). The DNA of the CDR3 is TGCAGTGCTAGGGGGGGACAGGAGAACACTGAAGCTTTCTTT. Translation gives CSARGGQENTEAFF.

V gene TRBV9 combines with J gene TRBJ2-3, with TRBD2 matching 10 bases. Germline CDR1 SGDLS, CDR2 YYNGEE. The CDR3 spans 16 residues. The junction had 4 bases not matched to a gene; V was cut back by 1 base and J by 2 bases. The CDR3 sequence is CASSVSLAGDTDTQYF. The CDR3 region has the DNA TGTGCCAGCAGCGTATCCCTAGCGGGGGACACAGATACGCAGTATTTT.

The chain couples TRBV12-3 or TRBV12-4 to TRBJ1-5, with D maybe TRBD1 (6 bases). The V end was cut by 4 bases, the J end by 2 bases, with 21 bases between. The CDR3 has 18 amino acids. CDR3 in amino acids: CASSSEGGRGYGNQPQHF. The CDR3 region has the DNA TGTGCCAGCAGTTCAGAGGGGGGCAGGGGATATGGCAATCAGCCCCAGCATTTT.

The V and J genes are TRBV20-1 and TRBJ2-7, with D perhaps being TRBD1 or TRBD2 (5 bases each). Matching the DNA end better, TRBJ2-5 makes the J call doubtful. CDR1 is DFQATT, CDR2 SNEGSKA, per germline (reference sequence). The CDR3 extends over 13 amino acids. The CDR3 nucleotides read TGCAGTGCTACGGGGCTGAGGGAAGAGACCCAGTACTTC. Its translation: CSATGLREETQYF.

The table lists this clonotype with a few counts. This chain connects TRBV20-1 to TRBJ2-3; 8 positions agree with TRBD2. V was pared by 1 base and J by 2 bases, with 8 bases of the junction left unmatched. Germline CDR1 and CDR2: DFQATT and SNEGSKA (reference sequence). The CDR3 consists of 16 residues. The CDR3 region has the DNA TGCAGTGCTAGAGGTCAACGGGGGGGCACCACAGATACGCAGTATTTT. The encoded protein is CSARGQRGGTTDTQYF.